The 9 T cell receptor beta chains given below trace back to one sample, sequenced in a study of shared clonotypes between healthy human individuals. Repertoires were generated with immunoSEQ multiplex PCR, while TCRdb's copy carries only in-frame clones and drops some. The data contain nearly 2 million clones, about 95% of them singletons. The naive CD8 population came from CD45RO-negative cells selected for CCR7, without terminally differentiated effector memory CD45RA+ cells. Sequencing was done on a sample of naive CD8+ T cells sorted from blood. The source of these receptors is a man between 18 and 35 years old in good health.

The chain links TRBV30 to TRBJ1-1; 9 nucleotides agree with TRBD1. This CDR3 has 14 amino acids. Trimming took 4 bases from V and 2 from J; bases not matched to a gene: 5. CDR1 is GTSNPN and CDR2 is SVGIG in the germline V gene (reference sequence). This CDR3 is CAWNSGQGNTEAFF. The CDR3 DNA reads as TGTGCCTGGAACTCGGGACAGGGAAACACTGAAGCTTTCTTT.

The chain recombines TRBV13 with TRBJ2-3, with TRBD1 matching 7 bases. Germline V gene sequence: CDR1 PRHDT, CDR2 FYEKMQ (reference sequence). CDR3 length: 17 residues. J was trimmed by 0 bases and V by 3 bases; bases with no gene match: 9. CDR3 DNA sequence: TGTGCCAGCAGCTTTTCGGGACAGATACTTAGCACAGATACGCAGTATTTT. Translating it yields CASSFSGQILSTDTQYF.

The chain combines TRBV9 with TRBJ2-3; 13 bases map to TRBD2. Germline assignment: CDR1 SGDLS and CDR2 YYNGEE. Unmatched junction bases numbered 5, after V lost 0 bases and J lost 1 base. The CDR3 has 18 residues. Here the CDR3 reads CASSVGLAGGYGTDTQYF. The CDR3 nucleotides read TGTGCCAGCAGCGTAGGACTAGCGGGGGGTTATGGCACAGATACGCAGTATTTT.

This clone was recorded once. As DNA, the CDR3 is TGTGCCAGCAGTTTACTCGGGACCCCAAATTGGGATGGCTACACCTTC. This encodes CASSLLGTPNWDGYTF. The chain carries TRBV27 and TRBJ1-2; possible D gene TRBD1, 5 bases. The CDR3 runs to 16 residues. The ends were cut back, 2 bases at V and 6 bases at J, with 19 bases in the middle. Germline CDR1 reads MNHEY; CDR2 reads SMNVEV (reference sequence).

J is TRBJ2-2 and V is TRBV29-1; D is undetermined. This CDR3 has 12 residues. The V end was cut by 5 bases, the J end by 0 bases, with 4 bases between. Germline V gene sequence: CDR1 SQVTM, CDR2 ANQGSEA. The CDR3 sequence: CSVQPNTGELFF. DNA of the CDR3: TGCAGCGTTCAACCGAACACCGGGGAGCTGTTTTTT.

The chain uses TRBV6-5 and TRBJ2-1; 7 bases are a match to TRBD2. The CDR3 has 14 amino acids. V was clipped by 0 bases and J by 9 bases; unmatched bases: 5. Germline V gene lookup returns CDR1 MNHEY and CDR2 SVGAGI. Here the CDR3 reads CASSYSSGVREQFF. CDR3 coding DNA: TGTGCCAGCAGTTACTCGAGCGGGGTGCGTGAGCAGTTCTTC.

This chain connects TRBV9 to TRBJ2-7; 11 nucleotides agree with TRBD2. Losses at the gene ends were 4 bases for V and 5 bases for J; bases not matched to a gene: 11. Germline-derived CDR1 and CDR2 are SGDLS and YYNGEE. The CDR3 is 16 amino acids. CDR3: CASSTGLADSGDEQYF. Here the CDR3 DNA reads TGTGCCAGCAGCACGGGACTAGCGGACTCAGGCGACGAGCAGTACTTC.

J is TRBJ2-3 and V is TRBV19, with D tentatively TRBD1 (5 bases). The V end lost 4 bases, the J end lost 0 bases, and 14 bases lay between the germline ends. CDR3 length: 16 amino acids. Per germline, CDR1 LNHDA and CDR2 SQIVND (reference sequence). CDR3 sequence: CASSTRTLFSTDTQYF. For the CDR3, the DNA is TGTGCCAGTAGTACGCGGACATTGTTTAGCACAGATACGCAGTATTTT.

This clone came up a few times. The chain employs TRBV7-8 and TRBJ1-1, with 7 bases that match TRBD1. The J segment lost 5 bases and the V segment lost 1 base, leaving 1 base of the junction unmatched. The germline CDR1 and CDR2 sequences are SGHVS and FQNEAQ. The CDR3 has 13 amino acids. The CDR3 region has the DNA TGTGCCAGCAGCTTAGTCAGGGGGACTGAAGCTTTCTTT. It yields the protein CASSLVRGTEAFF.